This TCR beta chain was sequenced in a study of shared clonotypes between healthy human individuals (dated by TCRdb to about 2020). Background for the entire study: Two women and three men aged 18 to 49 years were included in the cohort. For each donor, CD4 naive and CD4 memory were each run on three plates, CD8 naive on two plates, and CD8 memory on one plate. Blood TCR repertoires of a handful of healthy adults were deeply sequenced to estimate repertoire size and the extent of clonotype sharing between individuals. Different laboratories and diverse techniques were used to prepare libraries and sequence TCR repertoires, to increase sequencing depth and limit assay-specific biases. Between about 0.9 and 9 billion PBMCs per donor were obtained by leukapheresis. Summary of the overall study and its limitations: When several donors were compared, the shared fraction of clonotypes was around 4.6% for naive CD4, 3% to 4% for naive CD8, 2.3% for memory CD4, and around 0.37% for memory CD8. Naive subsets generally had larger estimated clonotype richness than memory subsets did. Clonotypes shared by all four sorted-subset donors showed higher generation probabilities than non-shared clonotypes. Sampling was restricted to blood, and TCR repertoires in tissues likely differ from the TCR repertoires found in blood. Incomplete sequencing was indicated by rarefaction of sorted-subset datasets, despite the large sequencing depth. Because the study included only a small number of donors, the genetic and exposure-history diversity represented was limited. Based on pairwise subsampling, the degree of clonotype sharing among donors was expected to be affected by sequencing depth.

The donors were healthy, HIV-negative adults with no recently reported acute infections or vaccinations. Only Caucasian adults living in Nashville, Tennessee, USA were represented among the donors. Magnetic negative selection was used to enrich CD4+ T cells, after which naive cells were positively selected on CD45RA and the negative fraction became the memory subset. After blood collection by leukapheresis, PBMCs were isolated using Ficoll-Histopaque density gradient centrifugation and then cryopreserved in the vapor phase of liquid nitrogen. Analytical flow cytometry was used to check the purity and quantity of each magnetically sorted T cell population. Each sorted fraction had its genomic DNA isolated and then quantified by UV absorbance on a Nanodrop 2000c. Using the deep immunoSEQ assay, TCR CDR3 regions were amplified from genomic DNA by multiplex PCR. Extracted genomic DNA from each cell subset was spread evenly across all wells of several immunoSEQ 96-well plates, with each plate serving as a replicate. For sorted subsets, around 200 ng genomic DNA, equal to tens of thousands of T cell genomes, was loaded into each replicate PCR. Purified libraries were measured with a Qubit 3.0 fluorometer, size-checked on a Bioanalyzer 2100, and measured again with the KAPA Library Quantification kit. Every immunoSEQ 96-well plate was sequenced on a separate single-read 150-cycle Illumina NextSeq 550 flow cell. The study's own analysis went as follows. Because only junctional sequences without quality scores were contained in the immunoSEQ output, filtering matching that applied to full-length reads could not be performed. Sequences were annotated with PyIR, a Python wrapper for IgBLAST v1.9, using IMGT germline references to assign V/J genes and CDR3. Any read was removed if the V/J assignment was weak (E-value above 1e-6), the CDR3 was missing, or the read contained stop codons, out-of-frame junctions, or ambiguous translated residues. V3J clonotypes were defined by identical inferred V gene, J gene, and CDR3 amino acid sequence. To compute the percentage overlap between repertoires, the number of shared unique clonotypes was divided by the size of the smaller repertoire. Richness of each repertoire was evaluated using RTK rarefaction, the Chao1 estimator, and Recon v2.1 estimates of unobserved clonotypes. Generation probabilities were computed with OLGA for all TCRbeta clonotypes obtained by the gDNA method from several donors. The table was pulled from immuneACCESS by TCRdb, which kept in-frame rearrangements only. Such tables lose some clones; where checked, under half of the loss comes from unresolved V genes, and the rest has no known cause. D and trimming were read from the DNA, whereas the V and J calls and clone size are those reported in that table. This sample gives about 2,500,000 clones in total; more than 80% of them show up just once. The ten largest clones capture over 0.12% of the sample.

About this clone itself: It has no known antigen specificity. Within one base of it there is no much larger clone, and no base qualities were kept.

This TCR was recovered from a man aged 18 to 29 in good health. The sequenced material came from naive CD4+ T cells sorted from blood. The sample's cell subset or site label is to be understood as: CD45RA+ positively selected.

The CDR3 region has the sequence CASLGTSGSYEQYF. In nucleotide form, the sequence is TGTGCCAGCCTAGGGACTAGCGGGAGCTACGAGCAGTACTTC. The chain is assembled from TRBV2 and TRBJ2-7; a stretch of 14 junction bases matches TRBD2. The V end gives up 8 bases and the J end 3 bases, leaving 3 bases in the junction not matched to a gene. The germline V gene provides CDR1 SNHLY and CDR2 FYNNEI. The CDR3 has 14 amino acids, counting the end cysteine and phenylalanine. The kept DNA is CDR3 alone, 42 bases in frame from the first base.